The clone carrying this T cell receptor (beta chain) showed up just a few times. Its cognate antigen is unknown. Via MiXCR, TCRdb re-called the reads, giving one row per CDR3 protein. Altogether nearly 450,000 distinct CDR3 sequences are present, approximately 31% being singletons, with the ten largest covering roughly 15%. The data originate from a study of T cell repertoires in cytomegalovirus infection. Whole-study results and caveats: The cumulative frequency of public TCR beta families identified carriers of CMV plus the relevant HLA.

Trimming stripped 1 base from V and 5 bases from J, with 14 bases between. Germline V lookup: CDR1 SGHTA, CDR2 FQGNSA. The CDR3 consists of 15 residues. This TCR came from a human donor in good health (CMV status not recorded). Some clones in this sample may be carry-over from other donors' samples. The chain has TRBV7-2 and TRBJ1-2, with D tentatively TRBD1 (5 bases). Input material: PBMCs. In nucleotides, the CDR3 is TGTGCCAGCAGCTTAGGGCCGGGGGAAAGGTATGGCTACACCTTC. Translation gives CASSLGPGERYGYTF.